This T cell receptor (beta chain) was recorded in a study of blood T cell repertoires in COVID-19. Assay used: immunoSEQ multiplex PCR; TCRdb lists only in-frame clones, some missing. The sample records some 330,000 clones, roughly 90% being singletons. This clonotype originated in a woman aged 25 to 39 who had recovered from COVID-19. The sequencing input was PBMCs or T cells enriched from blood (not recorded which).

CDR3 protein: CASSRLGTSGSLEQYF. The CDR3 region has the DNA TGTGCCAGCAGCCGACTTGGGACTAGCGGGAGTCTCGAGCAGTACTTC. The rearrangement uses TRBV6-2 or TRBV6-3 and TRBJ2-7; the match to TRBD2 covers 14 bases. Germline-derived CDR1 and CDR2 are MNHEY and SVGEGT. This CDR3 has 16 residues. V lost 6 bases and J lost 6; bases outside the gene matches: 10.